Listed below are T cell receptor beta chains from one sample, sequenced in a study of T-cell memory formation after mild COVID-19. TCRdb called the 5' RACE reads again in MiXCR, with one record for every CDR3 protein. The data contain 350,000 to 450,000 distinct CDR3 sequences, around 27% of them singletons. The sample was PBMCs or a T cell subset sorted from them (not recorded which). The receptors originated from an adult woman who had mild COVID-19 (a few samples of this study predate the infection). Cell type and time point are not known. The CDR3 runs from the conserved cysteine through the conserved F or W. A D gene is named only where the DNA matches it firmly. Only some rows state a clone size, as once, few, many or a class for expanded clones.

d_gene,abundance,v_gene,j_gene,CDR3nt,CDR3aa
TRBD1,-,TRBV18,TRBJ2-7,TGTGCCAGCTCACCGCTGGGGACAGGAAGCTCCTACGAGCAGTACTTC,CASSPLGTGSSYEQYF
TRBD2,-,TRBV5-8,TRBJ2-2,TGTGCCAGCAGCCCCGGGACTAGCGGGTTCGCGAACACCGGGGAGCTGTTTTTT,CASSPGTSGFANTGELFF
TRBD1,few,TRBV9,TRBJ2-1,TGTGCCAGCAGCGTAGGCAGGGGGAACTACAATGAGCAGTTCTTC,CASSVGRGNYNEQFF
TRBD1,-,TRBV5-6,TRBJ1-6,TGTGCCAGCAGCCCGACAGGGGATTGGTCACCCCTCCACTTT,CASSPTGDWSPLHF
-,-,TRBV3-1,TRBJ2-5,TGTGCCAGCAGTGTCCTTGGACGTCTCGGCCAAGAGACCCAGTACTTC,CASSVLGRLGQETQYF
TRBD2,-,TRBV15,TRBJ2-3,TGTGCCACCAGCCCCCGGAGCGGGACTGGCACAGATACGCAGTATTTT,CATSPRSGTGTDTQYF
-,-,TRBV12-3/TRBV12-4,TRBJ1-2,TGTGCCAGCAGTATTCGGACGGGTTACTATGGCTACACCTTC,CASSIRTGYYGYTF
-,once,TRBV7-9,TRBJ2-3,TGTGCCAGCAGCTCCACCCCCGGGAGTACGGATACGCAGTATTTT,CASSSTPGSTDTQYF
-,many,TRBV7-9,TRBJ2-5,TGTGCCAGCAGCCCCCCCCGGGCTCTCGGCGTAGAGACCCAGTACTTC,CASSPPRALGVETQYF
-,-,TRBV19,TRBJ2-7,TGTGCCAGTAGTGCCCTCTCCAAGGACGGGGCGGGGGAGCAGTACTTC,CASSALSKDGAGEQYF
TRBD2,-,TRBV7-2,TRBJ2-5,TGTGCCAGCAGTTCGCCGGGACTAGCGGGAGGAAGAGAGACCCAGTACTTC,CASSSPGLAGGRETQYF
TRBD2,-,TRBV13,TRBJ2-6,TGTGCCAGCACCATAGGGGCGGGAGGAACTGGGGCCAACGTCCTGACTTTC,CASTIGAGGTGANVLTF
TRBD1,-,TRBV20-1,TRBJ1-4,TGCAGTGCTAGATATACAGGGGGCGCGGGCGAAAAACTGTTTTTT,CSARYTGGAGEKLFF
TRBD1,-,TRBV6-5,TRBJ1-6,TGTGCCAGCAGTTCCGACAGGGCCTTCCGATCACCCCTCCACTTT,CASSSDRAFRSPLHF
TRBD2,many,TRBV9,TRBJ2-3,TGTGCCAGCAGCGTAACCCGGGGGGGAGATACGCAGTATTTT,CASSVTRGGDTQYF
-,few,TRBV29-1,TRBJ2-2,TGCAGCGTCCCGCAAGGGGACACCGGGGAGCTGTTTTTT,CSVPQGDTGELFF
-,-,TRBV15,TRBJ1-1,TGTGCCACCTCGGGGATGAACACTGAAGCTTTCTTT,CATSGMNTEAFF
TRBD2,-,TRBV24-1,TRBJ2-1,TGTGCCACCAGTGATTTGCCAGGGCAGACTGGACTAGCGGTTAATGAGCAGTTCTTC,CATSDLPGQTGLAVNEQFF
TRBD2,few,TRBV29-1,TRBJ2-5,TGCAGCGTTGCGGTGCTAGCGGAAGAGACCCAGTACTTC,CSVAVLAEETQYF
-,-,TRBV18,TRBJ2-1,TGTGCCAGCTCACCACCGGAGGTGGTAGGGTTCAATGAGCAGTTCTTC,CASSPPEVVGFNEQFF
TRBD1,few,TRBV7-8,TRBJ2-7,TGTGCCAGCAGCTTAGCGAGGAGGACAGGGTCCGAGCAGTACTTC,CASSLARRTGSEQYF
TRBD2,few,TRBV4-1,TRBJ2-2,TGCGCCAGCAGAGGGCTAGCGGGAGACCGGGAGCTGTTTTTT,CASRGLAGDRELFF
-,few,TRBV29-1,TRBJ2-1,TGCAGCGTTGGGTCCAGTCCCTACAATGAGCAGTTCTTC,CSVGSSPYNEQFF
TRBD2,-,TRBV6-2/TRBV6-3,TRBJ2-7,TGTGCCAGCAGTAGATCTAGCGGGAGCTACGAGCAGTACTTC,CASSRSSGSYEQYF
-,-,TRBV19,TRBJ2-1,TGTGCCAGTAGTATTGGGGGGACTGTGTATAATGAGCAGTTCTTC,CASSIGGTVYNEQFF
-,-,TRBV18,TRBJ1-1,TGTGCCAGCTCAATAACGACAGGGAACACTGAAGCTTTCTTT,CASSITTGNTEAFF
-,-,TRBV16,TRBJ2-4,TGTGCCAGCAGTCAGAGACAGACCGGTAAAAACATTCAGTACTTC,CASSQRQTGKNIQYF
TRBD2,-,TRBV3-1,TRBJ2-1,TGTGCCAGCAGCCCCATCGGAGCGGGGGCGAAGAATGAGCAGTTCTTC,CASSPIGAGAKNEQFF
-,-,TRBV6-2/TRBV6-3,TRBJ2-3,TGTGCCAGCAGTTACTCGACCTTAGCTGATACGCAGTATTTT,CASSYSTLADTQYF
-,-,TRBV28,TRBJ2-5,TGTGCCAGCAGTTTAGCGGGAAACCAAGAGACCCAGTACTTC,CASSLAGNQETQYF
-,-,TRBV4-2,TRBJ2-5,TGTGCCAGCAGCCTCGAACCGGGACACTATTACTTC,CASSLEPGHYYF
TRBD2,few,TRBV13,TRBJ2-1,TGTGCCAGCAGCTTACGCGGGGGGGGCGACAATGAGCAGTTCTTC,CASSLRGGGDNEQFF
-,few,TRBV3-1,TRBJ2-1,TGTGCCAGCAGCCAAGTTAGTGAGGGGGTGGCCTACAATGAGCAGTTCTTC,CASSQVSEGVAYNEQFF
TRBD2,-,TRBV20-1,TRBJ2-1,TGCAGTGCTAGACAGACTAGCGGGAGTAATGAGCAGTTCTTC,CSARQTSGSNEQFF
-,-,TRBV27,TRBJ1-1,TGTGCCAGCAGTTCTATTAACACTGAAGCTTTCTTT,CASSSINTEAFF